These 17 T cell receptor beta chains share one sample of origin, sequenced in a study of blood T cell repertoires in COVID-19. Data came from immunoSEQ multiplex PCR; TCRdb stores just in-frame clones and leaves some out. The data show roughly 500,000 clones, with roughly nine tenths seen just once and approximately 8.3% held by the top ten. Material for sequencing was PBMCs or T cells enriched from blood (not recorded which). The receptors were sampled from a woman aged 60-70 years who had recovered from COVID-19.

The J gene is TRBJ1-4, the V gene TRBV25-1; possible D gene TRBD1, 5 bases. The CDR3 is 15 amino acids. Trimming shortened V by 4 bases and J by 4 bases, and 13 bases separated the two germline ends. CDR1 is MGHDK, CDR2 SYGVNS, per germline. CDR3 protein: CASSAYGGNNEKLFF. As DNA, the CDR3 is TGTGCCAGCAGTGCTTACGGGGGGAATAATGAAAAACTGTTTTTT. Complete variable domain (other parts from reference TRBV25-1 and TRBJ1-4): EADIYQTPRYLVIGTGKKITLECSQTMGHDKMYWYQQDPGMELHLIHYSYGVNSTEKGDLSSESTVSRIRTEHFPLTLESARPSHTSQYLCASSAYGGNNEKLFFGSGTQLSVL.

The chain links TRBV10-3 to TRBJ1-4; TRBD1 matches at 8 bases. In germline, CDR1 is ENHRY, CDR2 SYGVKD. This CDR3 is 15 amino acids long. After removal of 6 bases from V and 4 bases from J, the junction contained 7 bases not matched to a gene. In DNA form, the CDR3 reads TGTGCCATCAGCGGGACAGGCCGGGGTAATGAAAAACTGTTTTTT. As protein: CAISGTGRGNEKLFF.

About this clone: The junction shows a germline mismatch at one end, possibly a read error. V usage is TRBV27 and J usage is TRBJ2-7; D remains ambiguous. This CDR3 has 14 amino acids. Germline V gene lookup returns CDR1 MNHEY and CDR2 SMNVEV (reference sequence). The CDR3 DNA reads TGTGCCAGCAGTTTATGGGCAGCCTCCGACGAGCAGTACTTC. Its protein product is CASSLWAASDEQYF.

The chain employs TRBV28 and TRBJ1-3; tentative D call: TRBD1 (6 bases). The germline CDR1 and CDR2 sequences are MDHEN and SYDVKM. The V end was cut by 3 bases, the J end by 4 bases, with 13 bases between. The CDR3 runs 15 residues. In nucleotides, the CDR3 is TGTGCCAGCAGTTTGCTTTCAGGGGCGGGAAACACCATATATTTT. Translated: CASSLLSGAGNTIYF.

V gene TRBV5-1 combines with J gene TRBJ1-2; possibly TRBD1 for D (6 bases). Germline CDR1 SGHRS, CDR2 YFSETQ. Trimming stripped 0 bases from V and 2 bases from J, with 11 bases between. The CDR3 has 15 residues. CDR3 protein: CASSLGRGTNYGYTF. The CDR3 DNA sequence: TGCGCCAGCAGCTTGGGTAGGGGGACCAACTATGGCTACACCTTC.

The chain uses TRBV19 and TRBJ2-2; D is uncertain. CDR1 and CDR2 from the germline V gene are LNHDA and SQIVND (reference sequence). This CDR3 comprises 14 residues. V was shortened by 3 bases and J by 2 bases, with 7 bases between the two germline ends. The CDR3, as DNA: TGTGCCAGTAGTATCAACACCAACACCGGGGAGCTGTTTTTT. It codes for CASSINTNTGELFF.

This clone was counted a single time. CDR3 protein: CASSHRTGHGANVLTF. In nucleotides, the CDR3 is TGTGCCAGCAGTCACCGGACAGGTCATGGGGCCAACGTCCTGACTTTC. V is TRBV28 and J is TRBJ2-6; 7 positions match TRBD1. Germline-derived CDR1 and CDR2 are MDHEN and SYDVKM. The junction had 7 bases not matched to a gene; V was cut back by 5 bases and J by 3 bases. The CDR3 covers 16 residues.

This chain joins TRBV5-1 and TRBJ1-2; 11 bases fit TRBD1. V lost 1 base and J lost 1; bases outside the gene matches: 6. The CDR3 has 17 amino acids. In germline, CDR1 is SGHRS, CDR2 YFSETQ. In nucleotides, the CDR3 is TGCGCCAGCAGCTTGCGGACAGGGGGCAATATTAACTATGGCTACACCTTC. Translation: CASSLRTGGNINYGYTF.

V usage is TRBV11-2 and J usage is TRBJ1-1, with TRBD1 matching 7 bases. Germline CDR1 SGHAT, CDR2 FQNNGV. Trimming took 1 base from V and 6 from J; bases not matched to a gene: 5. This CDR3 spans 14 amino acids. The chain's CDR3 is CASSLVAGGPEAFF. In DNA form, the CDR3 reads TGTGCCAGCAGCTTAGTGGCAGGGGGGCCTGAAGCTTTCTTT. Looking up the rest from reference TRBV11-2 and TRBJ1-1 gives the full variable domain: EAGVAQSPRYKIIEKRQSVAFWCNPISGHATLYWYQQILGQGPKLLIQFQNNGVVDDSQLPKDRFSAERLKGVDSTLKIQPAKLEDSAVYLCASSLVAGGPEAFFGQGTRLTVV.

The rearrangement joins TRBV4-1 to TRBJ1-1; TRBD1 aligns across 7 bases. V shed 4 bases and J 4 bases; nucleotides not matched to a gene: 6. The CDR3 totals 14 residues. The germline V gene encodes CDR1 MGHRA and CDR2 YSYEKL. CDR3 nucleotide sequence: TGCGCCAGCAGCCCGACAGGGAGTAGCACTGAAGCTTTCTTT. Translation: CASSPTGSSTEAFF.

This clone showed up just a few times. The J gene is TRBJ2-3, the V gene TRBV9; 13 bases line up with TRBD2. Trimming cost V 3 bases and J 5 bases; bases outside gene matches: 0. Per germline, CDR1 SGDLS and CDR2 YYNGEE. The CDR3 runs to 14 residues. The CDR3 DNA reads TGTGCCAGCAGCGGGACTAGCGGGAGAGATACGCAGTATTTT. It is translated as CASSGTSGRDTQYF.

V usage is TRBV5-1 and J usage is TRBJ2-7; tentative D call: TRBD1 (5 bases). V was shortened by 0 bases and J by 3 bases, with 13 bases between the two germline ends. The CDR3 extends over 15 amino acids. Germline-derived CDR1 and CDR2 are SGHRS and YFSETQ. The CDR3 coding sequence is TGCGCCAGCAGCTTGGCAGGGAATGGGAACTACGAGCAGTACTTC. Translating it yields CASSLAGNGNYEQYF. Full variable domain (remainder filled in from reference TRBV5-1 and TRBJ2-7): KAGVTQTPRYLIKTRGQQVTLSCSPISGHRSVSWYQQTPGQGLQFLFEYFSETQRNKGNFPGRFSGRQFSNSRSEMNVSTLELGDSALYLCASSLAGNGNYEQYFGPGTRLTVT.

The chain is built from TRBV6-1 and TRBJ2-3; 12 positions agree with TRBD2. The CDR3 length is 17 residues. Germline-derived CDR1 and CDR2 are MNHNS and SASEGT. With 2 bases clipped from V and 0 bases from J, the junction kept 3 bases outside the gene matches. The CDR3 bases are TGTGCCAGCAGTGAAAGACTAGCGGGGGCTAGCACAGATACGCAGTATTTT. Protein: CASSERLAGASTDTQYF.

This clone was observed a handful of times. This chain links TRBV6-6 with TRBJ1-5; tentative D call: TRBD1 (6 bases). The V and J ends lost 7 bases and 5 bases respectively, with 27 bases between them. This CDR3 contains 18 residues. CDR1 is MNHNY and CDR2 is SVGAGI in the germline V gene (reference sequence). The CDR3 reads CASNRARMGGAGDQPQHF. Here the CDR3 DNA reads TGTGCCAGCAATCGCGCCCGAATGGGAGGGGCAGGGGATCAGCCCCAGCATTTT.

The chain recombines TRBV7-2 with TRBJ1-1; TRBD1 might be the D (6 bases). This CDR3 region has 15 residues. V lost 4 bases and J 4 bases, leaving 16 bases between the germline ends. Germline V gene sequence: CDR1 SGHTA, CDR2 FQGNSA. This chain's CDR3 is CASSSENRVTTEAFF. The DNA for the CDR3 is TGTGCCAGCAGCTCCGAAAACAGGGTGACCACTGAAGCTTTCTTT.

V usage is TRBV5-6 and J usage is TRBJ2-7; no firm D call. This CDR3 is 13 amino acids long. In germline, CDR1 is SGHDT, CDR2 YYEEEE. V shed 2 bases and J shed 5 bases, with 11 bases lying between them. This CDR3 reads CASSFYTAHEQYV. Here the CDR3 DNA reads TGTGCCAGCAGCTTTTACACCGCTCACGAGCAGTACGTC.

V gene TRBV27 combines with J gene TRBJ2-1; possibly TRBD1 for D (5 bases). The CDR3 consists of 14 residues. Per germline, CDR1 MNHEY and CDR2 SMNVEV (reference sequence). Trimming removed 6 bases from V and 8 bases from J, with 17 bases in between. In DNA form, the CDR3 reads TGTGCCAGCAGCGGTTGGGGCGGCAACGATGAGCAGTTCTTC. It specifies CASSGWGGNDEQFF.